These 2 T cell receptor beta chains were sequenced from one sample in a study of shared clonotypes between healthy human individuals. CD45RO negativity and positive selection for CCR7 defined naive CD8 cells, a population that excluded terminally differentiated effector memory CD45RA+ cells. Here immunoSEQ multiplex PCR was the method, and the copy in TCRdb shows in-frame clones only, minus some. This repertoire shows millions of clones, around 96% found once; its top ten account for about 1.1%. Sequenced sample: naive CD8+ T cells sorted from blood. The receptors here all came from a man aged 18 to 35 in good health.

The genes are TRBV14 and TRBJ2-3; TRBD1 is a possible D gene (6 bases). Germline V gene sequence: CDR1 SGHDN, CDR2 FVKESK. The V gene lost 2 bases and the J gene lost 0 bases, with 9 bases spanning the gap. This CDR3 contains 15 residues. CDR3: CASSQPRGSTDTQYF. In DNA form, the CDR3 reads TGTGCCAGCAGCCAACCCAGGGGCAGCACAGATACGCAGTATTTT.

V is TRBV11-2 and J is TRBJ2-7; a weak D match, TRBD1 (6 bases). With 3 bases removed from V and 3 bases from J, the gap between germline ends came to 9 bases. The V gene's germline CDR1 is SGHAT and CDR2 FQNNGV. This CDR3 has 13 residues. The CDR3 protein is CASSFDRNYEQYF. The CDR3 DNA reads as TGTGCCAGCAGCTTTGACAGGAACTACGAGCAGTACTTC.